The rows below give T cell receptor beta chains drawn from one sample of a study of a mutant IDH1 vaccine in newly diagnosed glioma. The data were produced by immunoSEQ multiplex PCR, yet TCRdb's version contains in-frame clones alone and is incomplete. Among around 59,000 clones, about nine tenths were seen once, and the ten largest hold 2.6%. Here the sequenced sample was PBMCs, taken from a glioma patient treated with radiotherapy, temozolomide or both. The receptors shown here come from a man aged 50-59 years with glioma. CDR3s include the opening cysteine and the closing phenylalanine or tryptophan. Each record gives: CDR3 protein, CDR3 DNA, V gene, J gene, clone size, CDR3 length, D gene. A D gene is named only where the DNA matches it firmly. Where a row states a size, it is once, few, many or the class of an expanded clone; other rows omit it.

CASGRGRNEQFF	TGCGCCAGCGGGAGGGGTCGCAATGAGCAGTTCTTC	TRBV10-1	TRBJ2-1	.	12	TRBD2
CASSPPGRVDGYTF	TGTGCCAGCTCACCACCGGGCAGGGTGGATGGCTACACCTTC	TRBV18	TRBJ1-2	.	14	.
CASSFSGASTDTQYF	TGTGCCAGCAGTTTTAGCGGAGCTAGCACAGATACGCAGTATTTT	TRBV27	TRBJ2-3	.	15	.
CAWSLAWEQYF	TGTGCCTGGAGTTTGGCCTGGGAGCAGTACTTC	TRBV30	TRBJ2-7	.	11	.
CATREGTQYF	TGTGCCACCAGGGAGGGGACCCAGTACTTC	TRBV28	TRBJ2-5	few	10	TRBD2
CAISERGLQSDTQYF	TGTGCCATCAGTGAGCGGGGCCTCCAATCAGATACGCAGTATTTT	TRBV10-3	TRBJ2-3	.	15	.
CASSLAAGGRSTDTQYF	TGTGCCAGCAGCTTGGCCGCGGGAGGCCGAAGCACAGATACGCAGTATTTT	TRBV5-4	TRBJ2-3	.	17	TRBD2
CASSLTVSGELFF	TGTGCCAGCAGCTTAACGGTTTCCGGGGAGCTGTTTTTT	TRBV7-2	TRBJ2-2	.	13	.
CASSPGLAGVYEQFF	TGCGCCAGCAGCCCGGGACTAGCGGGGGTCTATGAGCAGTTCTTC	TRBV5-1	TRBJ2-1	.	15	TRBD2
CASSLYGEPQHF	TGTGCCAGCAGTTTATATGGGGAGCCCCAGCATTTT	TRBV28	TRBJ1-5	.	12	.
CAWRRSGGGTEAFF	TGTGCCTGGAGAAGGTCAGGGGGTGGAACTGAAGCTTTCTTT	TRBV30	TRBJ1-1	.	14	TRBD1
CASTLPGSYEQYF	TGTGCCAGCACTCTCCCAGGGTCCTACGAGCAGTACTTC	TRBV6-5	TRBJ2-7	.	13	.
CASSLSGNRYNEQFF	TGCGCCAGCAGCCTTAGCGGGAACAGGTACAATGAGCAGTTCTTC	TRBV10-1	TRBJ2-1	.	15	TRBD2
CASSVAQGAGTDTQYF	TGTGCCAGCAGCGTAGCACAGGGGGCGGGAACAGATACGCAGTATTTT	TRBV9	TRBJ2-3	.	16	TRBD1
CASSQDVAGGNTIYF	TGTGCCAGCAGCCAAGATGTGGCAGGAGGAAACACCATATATTTT	TRBV14	TRBJ1-3	.	15	.
CASSLGAGWSYEQYF	TGTGCCAGCAGCTTAGGCGCGGGCTGGTCCTACGAGCAGTACTTC	TRBV13	TRBJ2-7	.	15	.
CASSFRGSNQPQHF	TGTGCCAGCAGTTTCAGGGGTAGCAATCAGCCCCAGCATTTT	TRBV6-5	TRBJ1-5	.	14	.
CATSRGLSSLEAFF	TGTGCCACCAGCAGGGGTCTTTCATCCCTCGAAGCTTTCTTT	TRBV15	TRBJ1-1	.	14	.
CASSTLGGVGTEAFF	TGTGCCAGTAGTACCCTAGGGGGGGTAGGCACTGAAGCTTTCTTT	TRBV19	TRBJ1-1	.	15	.
CASSHRRDSNQPQHF	TGTGCCAGCAGCCATCGACGGGATAGCAATCAGCCCCAGCATTTT	TRBV7-8	TRBJ1-5	.	15	.
CASSHPNRGYEQYF	TGCGCCAGCAGCCACCCCAACAGGGGGTACGAGCAGTACTTC	TRBV4-1	TRBJ2-7	.	14	TRBD1
CASSQYGSLGYDNSPLHF	TGCGCCAGCAGCCAGTACGGGTCTCTGGGGTATGATAATTCACCCCTCCACTTT	TRBV4-3	TRBJ1-6	.	18	.
CASSRPQGAAGEKLFF	TGTGCCAGCAGTAGACCGCAGGGGGCTGCGGGTGAAAAACTGTTTTTT	TRBV2	TRBJ1-4	.	16	TRBD1
CASSIGRINQPQHF	TGTGCCAGTAGTATAGGTCGGATCAATCAGCCCCAGCATTTT	TRBV19	TRBJ1-5	.	14	.
CASSLAGGGDTQYF	TGCGCCAGCAGCTTGGCCGGGGGTGGAGATACGCAGTATTTT	TRBV5-1	TRBJ2-3	.	14	.
CASSPVNMNTEAFF	TGTGCCAGCTCACCAGTCAATATGAACACTGAAGCTTTCTTT	TRBV18	TRBJ1-1	.	14	.
CASATAVLDGNQPQHF	TGTGCCAGTGCCACCGCCGTTCTGGACGGTAATCAGCCCCAGCATTTT	TRBV19	TRBJ1-5	.	16	.
CASSLDGQGYTEAFF	TGTGCCAGCAGCTTAGATGGACAGGGTTACACTGAAGCTTTCTTT	TRBV11-2	TRBJ1-1	once	15	TRBD1
CASSSLLDLTQYF	TGTGCCAGCAGCTCATTACTTGACCTTACGCAGTATTTT	TRBV5-6	TRBJ2-3	.	13	.
CASSADRVLSPLHF	TGTGCCAGCAGCGCGGACAGGGTTCTTTCACCCCTCCACTTT	TRBV9	TRBJ1-6	.	14	TRBD1
CASSFILGWDTGELFF	TGTGCCAGCAGTTTCATATTGGGTTGGGACACCGGGGAGCTGTTTTTT	TRBV27	TRBJ2-2	.	16	.
CASSLAPGLRGPLPNTGELFF	TGTGCCAGCAGTTTAGCGCCGGGTTTGCGGGGGCCTCTACCGAACACCGGGGAGCTGTTTTTT	TRBV27	TRBJ2-2	.	21	.
CASSADRGRITNTGELFF	TGTGCCAGCAGCGCTGACAGGGGGCGAATAACGAACACCGGGGAGCTGTTTTTT	TRBV9	TRBJ2-2	.	18	TRBD1
CASNEGQGLETQYF	TGTGCCAGTAATGAAGGACAGGGGTTGGAGACCCAGTACTTC	TRBV19	TRBJ2-5	.	14	TRBD1
CASSQENGGGRYNEQFF	TGTGCCAGCAGCCAAGAAAATGGGGGGGGTCGCTACAATGAGCAGTTCTTC	TRBV4-2	TRBJ2-1	.	17	TRBD2
CASSPGTTNTGELFF	TGTGCCAGCAGCCCCGGGACGACGAACACCGGGGAGCTGTTTTTT	TRBV7-2	TRBJ2-2	.	15	.
CASSTGETQYF	TGCGCCAGCAGCACCGGAGAGACCCAGTACTTC	TRBV5-1	TRBJ2-5	.	11	.
CASTSGGGNYGYTF	TGCGCCAGCACCTCCGGGGGGGGTAACTATGGCTACACCTTC	TRBV5-1	TRBJ1-2	once	14	.
CASSPGTGAGEQYF	TGTGCCAGCTCACCAGGGACAGGGGCTGGTGAGCAGTACTTC	TRBV18	TRBJ2-7	.	14	TRBD1
CASSLGGGSMNEQYF	TGTGCCAGCAGCTTAGGGGGGGGATCGATGAACGAGCAGTACTTC	TRBV11-3	TRBJ2-7	.	15	TRBD2
CAWNDLNEKLFF	TGTGCCTGGAATGATCTTAATGAAAAACTGTTTTTT	TRBV30	TRBJ1-4	.	12	.
CASSLSGNTGELFF	TGCGCCAGCAGCTTAAGCGGGAACACCGGGGAGCTGTTTTTT	TRBV5-1	TRBJ2-2	few	14	.
CASSSQLEDETQYF	TGTGCCAGTAGTTCTCAACTTGAAGACGAGACCCAGTACTTC	TRBV19	TRBJ2-5	.	14	.
CASSPTGSKGYGYTF	TGCGCCAGCAGCCCAACAGGTTCCAAGGGCTATGGCTACACCTTC	TRBV5-1	TRBJ1-2	.	15	.
CASSEWDRGNTGELFF	TGTGCCAGCAGTGAATGGGACAGGGGAAACACCGGGGAGCTGTTTTTT	TRBV25-1	TRBJ2-2	.	16	TRBD1
CASSLDGRKNTGELFF	TGTGCCAGCAGCTTAGATGGCAGGAAGAACACCGGGGAGCTGTTTTTT	TRBV11-3	TRBJ2-2	.	16	.
CASSYGLQGWAFF	TGTGCCAGCAGTTACGGGTTACAGGGTTGGGCTTTCTTT	TRBV6-5	TRBJ1-1	once	13	.
CASSTLGSNYGYTF	TGTGCCAGCAGCACCCTCGGGTCTAACTATGGCTACACCTTC	TRBV5-5	TRBJ1-2	.	14	.
CARSLVRRDEMYEQYF	TGTGCCAGAAGCTTGGTAAGACGGGACGAGATGTACGAGCAGTACTTC	TRBV5-3	TRBJ2-7	once	16	.